Shown below are 16 T cell receptor beta chains from a single sample sequenced in a study of cytomegalovirus exposure and HLA in healthy donors. Researchers ran the PCR with 60 Vbeta and 13 Jbeta primers. Only in-frame clones appear in the TCRdb table, and some are missing; sequencing was by immunoSEQ multiplex PCR. The sample has roughly 150,000 clones; approximately 80% are singletons. Sequences were obtained from PBMCs. These receptors were collected from a man aged 25-40 years in good health and CMV-seronegative.

A single count supports this clone. The chain carries TRBV4-3 and TRBJ2-7; D might be TRBD2 (5 bases). CDR1 is LGHNA, CDR2 YSLEER, per germline. The CDR3 extends over 16 amino acids. Trimming left V 0 bases short and J 2 bases short, with 14 bases between. The CDR3 here is CASSQEAGRLPYEQYF. The CDR3 region has the DNA TGCGCCAGCAGCCAAGAGGCGGGCAGGCTACCCTACGAGCAGTACTTC.

The chain recombines TRBV30 with TRBJ1-4; no clear D. The CDR3 covers 14 residues. The V and J ends lost 1 base and 8 bases respectively, with 14 bases between them. Germline assignment: CDR1 GTSNPN and CDR2 SVGIG (reference sequence). The DNA for the CDR3 is TGTGCCTGGAGTGCCGGGCCTCCGGGGGAAAAACTGTTTTTT. Its protein product is CAWSAGPPGEKLFF.

The rearrangement links TRBV5-4 to TRBJ2-5, with 9 bases matching TRBD1. In germline, CDR1 is SGHNT, CDR2 YYREEE (reference sequence). Trimming cost V 4 bases and J 2 bases; bases outside gene matches: 3. This CDR3 comprises 14 residues. The DNA for the CDR3 is TGTGCCAGCAGCCCAGGGACAGGGCAAGAGACCCAGTACTTC. This gives the protein CASSPGTGQETQYF.

V is TRBV11-2 and J is TRBJ2-1, with a weak D call TRBD1 (6 bases). Trimming took 6 bases from V and 6 from J, leaving 15 bases between them. The CDR3 sequence is 14 residues long. Looked up from germline, CDR1 is SGHAT and CDR2 is FQNNGV. CDR3 nucleotides: TGTGCCAGCAGGGGTGGTGGGACAATCAATGAGCAGTTCTTC. Residues: CASRGGGTINEQFF.

The chain carries TRBV15 and TRBJ2-7, with D maybe TRBD2 (5 bases). The CDR3 extends over 14 amino acids. V shed 4 bases and J shed 2 bases, with 12 bases lying between them. CDR1 is LNHNV, CDR2 YYDKDF, per germline (reference sequence). The DNA of the CDR3 is TGTGCCACCAGCACCGGACTTCTTCCCTACGAGCAGTACTTC. This sequence encodes CATSTGLLPYEQYF.

In this sample, this clone turned up a few times. The chain recombines TRBV25-1 with TRBJ2-1; D unresolved. Germline-derived CDR1 and CDR2 are MGHDK and SYGVNS. CDR3 length: 13 amino acids. The V gene lost 3 bases and the J gene lost 9 bases, with 12 bases spanning the gap. The CDR3 DNA follows: TGTGCCAGCAGTGAGATGGAGCACACTGAGCAGTTCTTC. Its translation is CASSEMEHTEQFF. Combining the CDR3 with reference TRBV25-1 and TRBJ2-1 gives the whole variable domain EADIYQTPRYLVIGTGKKITLECSQTMGHDKMYWYQQDPGMELHLIHYSYGVNSTEKGDLSSESTVSRIRTEHFPLTLESARPSHTSQYLCASSEMEHTEQFFGPGTRLTVL.

The chain joins TRBV11-2 to TRBJ2-1; 12 bases map to TRBD2. CDR3 length equals 16 residues. Germline CDR1 and CDR2: SGHAT and FQNNGV. The junction had 8 bases not matched to a gene; V was cut back by 4 bases and J by 7 bases. CDR3 bases: TGTGCCAGCAGCTCTCTGACTAGCGGGAGTAGGAATGAGCAGTTCTTC. This gives the protein CASSSLTSGSRNEQFF. The full variable domain, with the rest looked up from reference TRBV11-2 and TRBJ2-1, is EAGVAQSPRYKIIEKRQSVAFWCNPISGHATLYWYQQILGQGPKLLIQFQNNGVVDDSQLPKDRFSAERLKGVDSTLKIQPAKLEDSAVYLCASSSLTSGSRNEQFFGPGTRLTVL.

The V gene is TRBV5-4, the J gene TRBJ2-1; 8 nucleotides agree with TRBD2. This CDR3 contains 16 residues. Trimming removed 3 bases from V and 0 bases from J; junction bases left unmatched: 5. CDR1 is SGHNT, CDR2 YYREEE, per germline (reference sequence). The CDR3 reads CASSSRTSGSYNEQFF. Written as DNA, the CDR3 is TGTGCCAGCAGCTCCCGAACTAGCGGCTCCTACAATGAGCAGTTCTTC.

The chain joins TRBV5-1 to TRBJ2-7; D is undetermined. CDR1 SGHRS and CDR2 YFSETQ come from the germline V gene. This CDR3 has 13 amino acids. The germline V and J ends were trimmed by 4 bases and 3 bases, with 11 bases remaining between them. In DNA, the CDR3 is TGCGCCAGCAGCCAAGACTCCTTCTACGAGCAGTACTTC. It codes for CASSQDSFYEQYF.

The rearrangement uses TRBV19 and TRBJ1-1, with TRBD1 matching over 11 bases. This CDR3 region has 18 residues. The trim removed 7 bases at V and 1 base at J, leaving 14 bases unmatched. The germline CDR1 and CDR2 sequences are LNHDA and SQIVND (reference sequence). The CDR3 loop is CASTSGQGAVWRNTEAFF. In DNA, the CDR3 is TGTGCCAGTACCTCCGGACAGGGGGCGGTTTGGCGGAACACTGAAGCTTTCTTT.

V is TRBV11-1 and J is TRBJ2-7, with 10 positions matching TRBD2. The CDR3 has 14 amino acids. Trimming removed 5 bases from V and 6 bases from J; junction bases left unmatched: 7. Germline V gene sequence: CDR1 SGHAT, CDR2 FQDESV (reference sequence). DNA for the CDR3: TGTGCCAGCAGCAAAAGCGGGAGGGCCGTCGAGCAGTACTTC. It encodes CASSKSGRAVEQYF.

V gene TRBV2 combines with J gene TRBJ1-5, with D unresolved. The germline V gene has CDR1 SNHLY and CDR2 FYNNEI. Trimming cost V 5 bases and J 7 bases, with 15 bases left between them. The CDR3 covers 14 residues. CDR3 DNA: TGTGCCAGCAGTCCCACTCTCCCGACACAGCCCCAGCATTTT. It encodes CASSPTLPTQPQHF.

V and J are TRBV29-1 and TRBJ2-5, with 8 bases fitting TRBD1. The V and J ends lost 4 bases and 4 bases, in that order; junction bases with no gene match: 5. The CDR3 has 13 amino acids. From germline, CDR1 is SQVTM and CDR2 ANQGSEA. Here the CDR3 DNA reads TGCAGCGTTGTAGGACAGGGTCGAGAGACCCAGTACTTC. As protein: CSVVGQGRETQYF.

V is TRBV7-9 and J is TRBJ2-5; 7 bases align to TRBD1. The J call may be wrong; the DNA end is better matched by TRBJ2-7. This CDR3 spans 13 amino acids. Germline assignment: CDR1 SEHNR and CDR2 FQNEAQ (reference sequence). The DNA for the CDR3 is TGTGTGGTCCGGGACAGCGGTTCCTACGAGCAGTACTTC. This codes for CVVRDSGSYEQYF.

This clone has more than one count but fewer than ten. This chain joins TRBV19 and TRBJ1-1; a possible D gene is TRBD1 (5 bases). This CDR3 spans 13 amino acids. Trimming cost V 9 bases and J 10 bases, with 21 bases left between them. CDR1 LNHDA and CDR2 SQIVND come from the germline V gene (reference sequence). This CDR3 is CASSIGTGFGAFF. In DNA, the CDR3 is TGTGCCAGCTCTATCGGAACAGGATTCGGAGCTTTCTTT.

V gene TRBV2 combines with J gene TRBJ1-5, with TRBD1 as a possible D gene (6 bases). The CDR3 runs 15 residues. Germline CDR1 and CDR2: SNHLY and FYNNEI. V was cut by 1 base and J by 1 base, with 8 bases left in between. CDR3 region: CASSEDRGSNQPQHF. The DNA for the CDR3 is TGTGCCAGCAGTGAAGATAGGGGGAGCAATCAGCCCCAGCATTTT.